These 10 T cell receptor beta chains came from one sample sequenced in a study of human T cells and chemical hapten exposure (dated by TCRdb to the early 2020s). The time point tag for this specimen amounts to: patch test 2, 6 weeks after DPC sensitization. Taken with the paper, the label for treatment or condition translates to: therapeutic diphenylcyclopropenone sensitization with weekly scalp DPC. The method behind the library was RACE. TCRdb names NextSeq 500 as the instrument used. The raw public data were reprocessed by TCRdb itself: fastp quality trimming at Q25, MiXCR clonotype calling, in-frame beta chains only. Rows are unified per CDR3 protein, each entry keeping the most common DNA and genes. The sample contains some 96,000 distinct CDR3 sequences, 7% to 10% of them found a single time. The ten largest clones represent approximately 2% of the sample. The source was whole blood, collected in connection with sensitization to the hapten diphenylcyclopropenone (DPC). These receptors were taken from a woman in her thirties or forties with alopecia areata. Some clones in this sample may be carry-over from other donors' samples.

The chain links TRBV6-6 to TRBJ2-1; 7 bases agree with TRBD2. Looked up from germline, CDR1 is MNHNY and CDR2 is SVGAGI (reference sequence). The junction had 7 bases not matched to a gene; V was cut back by 2 bases and J by 6 bases. There are 15 residues in the CDR3. CDR3 bases: TGTGCCAGCAGTTACCGGCGGGAGAGACTCAATGAGCAGTTCTTC. It codes for CASSYRRERLNEQFF.

The chain employs TRBV19 and TRBJ1-2; D is ambiguous. V was trimmed by 7 bases and J by 2 bases, leaving 11 bases between them. This CDR3 region has 13 residues. Germline V lookup: CDR1 LNHDA, CDR2 SQIVND (reference sequence). The CDR3 is CASNLAENYGYTF. CDR3 nucleotides: TGTGCCAGTAATTTGGCAGAAAACTATGGCTACACCTTC.

This clonotype was counted many times. This chain joins TRBV28 and TRBJ1-1; TRBD1 agrees at 8 bases. Trimming at V came to 8 bases and at J to 8 bases, leaving 4 bases not matched to a gene. Per the germline V gene, CDR1 is MDHEN and CDR2 is SYDVKM. The CDR3 loop spans 11 amino acids. CDR3: CASGQGAEAFF. CDR3 coding DNA: TGTGCCAGCGGACAGGGAGCAGAAGCTTTCTTT.

This clonotype was seen ten or more times. The chain joins TRBV7-6 to TRBJ2-2; 7 bases match TRBD2. This CDR3 spans 16 amino acids. V shed 1 base and J 2 bases; nucleotides not matched to a gene: 4. Germline V gives CDR1 SGHVS, CDR2 FNYEAQ. CDR3 coding DNA: TGTGCCAGCAGCTTAGAAGCGGGGCTTAACACCGGGGAGCTGTTTTTT. As protein: CASSLEAGLNTGELFF.

The chain employs TRBV9 and TRBJ2-1, with D possibly matching TRBD1 (7 bases). The CDR3 covers 12 residues. Germline CDR1 is SGDLS and CDR2 is YYNGEE. V was shortened by 4 bases and J by 8 bases, with 10 bases between the two germline ends. The CDR3 protein is CASSPGGYEQFF. In DNA, the CDR3 is TGTGCCAGCAGCCCAGGGGGGTATGAGCAGTTCTTC.

This clonotype was observed many times. This chain connects TRBV9 to TRBJ2-1; TRBD2 matches at 15 bases. Germline V gene data show CDR1 as SGDLS and CDR2 as YYNGEE. The CDR3 covers 17 residues. V was clipped by 4 bases and J by 9 bases; unmatched bases: 11. In DNA form, the CDR3 reads TGTGCCAGCAGCCTACACCAGGGACTAGCGGGAGGCGGTGAGCAGTTCTTC. It codes for CASSLHQGLAGGGEQFF.

This clonotype was picked up a small number of times. The V gene is TRBV7-8, the J gene TRBJ2-2; no firm D call. The germline V gene encodes CDR1 SGHVS and CDR2 FQNEAQ. CDR3 size: 15 residues. Trimming stripped 2 bases from V and 7 bases from J, with 14 bases between. The CDR3 protein is CASSLRVDGIGELFF. The CDR3 DNA is TGTGCCAGCAGCTTAAGAGTTGACGGCATCGGGGAGCTGTTTTTT.

The chain recombines TRBV20-1 with TRBJ2-7, with D tentatively TRBD2 (6 bases). This CDR3 contains 12 residues. V lost 4 bases, J lost 2 bases, and 9 bases lay in between. The germline V gene encodes CDR1 DFQATT and CDR2 SNEGSKA (reference sequence). The CDR3 coding sequence is TGCAGTGCTAAGGAGGGTCCCTACGAGCAGTACTTC. Protein product: CSAKEGPYEQYF.

The table lists this clonotype with a few counts. The chain couples TRBV12-3 or TRBV12-4 to TRBJ1-5; D is ambiguous. The CDR3 runs to 14 residues. The ends were cut back, 5 bases at V and 3 bases at J, with 11 bases in the middle. The CDR3 region is CASSPNPHNQPQHF. CDR3 nucleotide sequence: TGTGCCAGCAGTCCTAACCCCCACAATCAGCCCCAGCATTTT.

This clonotype has a handful of counts. The chain uses TRBV28 and TRBJ1-5, with D perhaps TRBD1 (5 bases). This CDR3 is 13 amino acids long. Germline CDR1 reads MDHEN; CDR2 reads SYDVKM. V was cut by 6 bases and J by 2 bases, with 8 bases left in between. The DNA for the CDR3 is TGTGCCAGCAGATGGGGCCGCAATCAGCCCCAGCATTTT. Amino acids: CASRWGRNQPQHF.